One and the same sample provided the 26 T cell receptor beta chains below, sequenced in a study of cytomegalovirus exposure and HLA in healthy donors. It was with 60 Vbeta and 13 Jbeta primers that the PCR ran. Clones were sequenced by immunoSEQ multiplex PCR, and TCRdb holds only the in-frame ones, with some missing. The sample yields about 110,000 clones, less than 80% seen once. The sample comprised PBMCs. These receptors were obtained from a man aged 25-45 years in good health and CMV-seronegative.

This rearrangement joins TRBV28 to TRBJ1-4, with D perhaps TRBD1 (5 bases). CDR3 length: 17 residues. Trimming stripped 3 bases from V and 3 bases from J, with 17 bases between. Per germline, CDR1 MDHEN and CDR2 SYDVKM. The CDR3 DNA is TGTGCCAGCAGTTTCCCGGGGTGGGGGACTTCTAATGAAAAACTGTTTTTT. As protein: CASSFPGWGTSNEKLFF.

This chain links TRBV11-3 with TRBJ2-7; possibly TRBD1 for D (6 bases). The CDR3 length is 13 residues. V was clipped by 6 bases and J by 2 bases, with 11 bases between them. The V gene's germline CDR1 is SGHNT and CDR2 YENEEA. The CDR3 loop is CASSYRDTYEQYF. The CDR3, as DNA: TGTGCCAGCAGTTACCGGGACACCTACGAGCAGTACTTC.

This chain links TRBV27 with TRBJ1-1, with a possible D match to TRBD1 (5 bases). The CDR3 is made up of 13 amino acids. CDR1 and CDR2 (germline): MNHEY, SMNVEV (reference sequence). Trimming took off 6 bases at V and 5 bases at J, with 13 bases between the two ends. DNA for the CDR3: TGTGCCAGCAGACTCTTGGGGGGTACTGAAGCTTTCTTT. It codes for CASRLLGGTEAFF.

This clone was observed a handful of times. The genes are TRBV7-6 and TRBJ2-2; D is perhaps TRBD2 (5 bases). Trimming removed 2 bases from V and 0 bases from J, with 7 bases in between. The V gene's germline CDR1 is SGHVS and CDR2 FNYEAQ. The CDR3 is 15 residues long. Here the CDR3 reads CASSLSGPNTGELFF. The CDR3 DNA is TGTGCCAGCAGCTTAAGCGGACCGAACACCGGGGAGCTGTTTTTT.

In its sample, this clone was seen once. CDR3 sequence (DNA): TGTGCCAGCAGCTCCCCCCGGGGGGAGACCCAGTACTTC. This gives the protein CASSSPRGETQYF. The genes are TRBV9 and TRBJ2-5, with D possibly matching TRBD2 (6 bases). The CDR3 has 13 amino acids. V gave up 4 bases and J gave up 5 bases, with 12 bases separating them. Germline CDR1 reads SGDLS; CDR2 reads YYNGEE.

The J gene is TRBJ2-5, the V gene TRBV5-4; 9 bases match TRBD2. Germline V gene data show CDR1 as SGHNT and CDR2 as YYREEE (reference sequence). V lost 1 base and J lost 3; bases outside the gene matches: 4. The CDR3 extends over 15 amino acids. CDR3 amino acids: CASSLPAGGEETQYF. The CDR3 nucleotides read TGTGCCAGCAGCTTGCCAGCGGGAGGCGAAGAGACCCAGTACTTC.

J is TRBJ2-3 and V is TRBV11-2; perhaps TRBD2 as D (6 bases). Germline CDR1 reads SGHAT; CDR2 reads FQNNGV. Trimming cost V 4 bases and J 5 bases, with 22 bases left between them. CDR3 length equals 17 residues. The CDR3 is CASSSVLAVPHGDTQYF. In nucleotides, the CDR3 is TGTGCCAGCAGCTCAGTGTTAGCGGTGCCCCACGGAGATACGCAGTATTTT.

The chain employs TRBV5-1 and TRBJ2-5; D not certain. The V gene's germline CDR1 is SGHRS and CDR2 YFSETQ. CDR3 size: 14 residues. V lost 0 bases, J lost 5 bases, and 11 bases lay in between. The CDR3 sequence: CASSLDSHAETQYF. DNA of the CDR3: TGCGCCAGCAGCTTGGACAGTCATGCGGAGACCCAGTACTTC.

This chain links TRBV4-1 with TRBJ2-4; unclear D gene. This CDR3 region has 13 residues. Trimming removed 0 bases from V and 11 bases from J, with 11 bases in between. Germline V gives CDR1 MGHRA, CDR2 YSYEKL. CDR3 bases: TGCGCCAGCAGCCAAGATCGAATTAGTTTTCAGTACTTC. Its translation is CASSQDRISFQYF.

This chain joins TRBV18 and TRBJ2-3; the D gene is possibly TRBD1 (6 bases). The CDR3 sequence is 15 residues long. Germline V CDR1 and CDR2: KGHSH, LQKENI. The V and J ends lost 2 bases and 0 bases respectively, with 9 bases between them. The CDR3 spells CASSPDRSSTDTQYF. Written as DNA, the CDR3 is TGTGCCAGCTCACCAGACAGGAGTAGCACAGATACGCAGTATTTT. The full variable domain, completed using reference TRBV18 and TRBJ2-3, is NAGVMQNPRHLVRRRGQEARLRCSPMKGHSHVYWYRQLPEEGLKFMVYLQKENIIDESGMPKERFSAEFPKEGPSILRIQQVVRGDSAAYFCASSPDRSSTDTQYFGPGTRLTVL.

This clone was picked up a small number of times. The chain joins TRBV7-6 to TRBJ2-7, with a possible D match to TRBD2 (6 bases). Trimming left V 5 bases short and J 4 bases short, with 15 bases between. CDR3 length: 14 amino acids. Germline CDR1 reads SGHVS; CDR2 reads FNYEAQ. CDR3 sequence (DNA): TGTGCCAGCAGCGCAGGACGAGGAGGGTACGAGCAGTACTTC. Translation gives CASSAGRGGYEQYF.

The chain employs TRBV11-2 and TRBJ2-2; 8 nucleotides align to TRBD1. Per the germline V gene, CDR1 is SGHAT and CDR2 is FQNNGV. V dropped 1 base and J dropped 3; count of bases not matched to a gene: 4. The CDR3 has 16 residues. The CDR3 region is CASSLAGGDDTGELFF. The DNA for the CDR3 is TGTGCCAGCAGCTTAGCAGGGGGCGATGACACCGGGGAGCTGTTTTTT.

The chain links TRBV7-2 to TRBJ2-1, with 11 bases fitting TRBD2. V dropped 5 bases and J dropped 5; count of bases not matched to a gene: 5. The CDR3 runs to 15 residues. Germline CDR1 SGHTA, CDR2 FQGNSA. For the CDR3, the DNA is TGTGCCAGCAGCCAAACTAGCGGGGGCCACAATGAGCAGTTCTTC. Translating gives CASSQTSGGHNEQFF.

V gene TRBV13 combines with J gene TRBJ2-5, with 10 bases that match TRBD1. The CDR3 covers 14 residues. Looked up from germline, CDR1 is PRHDT and CDR2 is FYEKMQ (reference sequence). Germline trimming cut 5 bases from V and 4 bases from J; bases unmatched to any gene: 4. As DNA, the CDR3 is TGTGCCAGCAGCCCGACAGGGGGCATAGAGACCCAGTACTTC. Protein product: CASSPTGGIETQYF.

This chain connects TRBV18 to TRBJ2-2; TRBD1 matches 10 bases. The CDR3 runs 17 residues. J was trimmed by 0 bases and V by 2 bases; bases with no gene match: 3. Germline V gene lookup returns CDR1 KGHSH and CDR2 LQKENI. CDR3 coding DNA: TGTGCCAGCTCACCAGTGGGACAGGGGTCGAACACCGGGGAGCTGTTTTTT. Residues: CASSPVGQGSNTGELFF. Together with reference TRBV18 and TRBJ2-2, the CDR3 gives the full variable domain: NAGVMQNPRHLVRRRGQEARLRCSPMKGHSHVYWYRQLPEEGLKFMVYLQKENIIDESGMPKERFSAEFPKEGPSILRIQQVVRGDSAAYFCASSPVGQGSNTGELFFGEGSRLTVL.

This chain uses TRBV19 with TRBJ2-7; 7 positions match TRBD1. This CDR3 has 13 amino acids. Per germline, CDR1 LNHDA and CDR2 SQIVND (reference sequence). J was trimmed by 5 bases and V by 4 bases; bases with no gene match: 5. The CDR3, as DNA: TGTGCCAGTAGTACAAACAGGGGTGACGAGCAGTACTTC. The encoded protein is CASSTNRGDEQYF.

This clone was counted at least ten times. V gene TRBV19 combines with J gene TRBJ1-1, with TRBD1 matching over 7 bases. CDR3 length: 16 amino acids. Germline V lookup: CDR1 LNHDA, CDR2 SQIVND (reference sequence). V gave up 10 bases and J gave up 7 bases; unmatched junction bases: 21. CDR3 protein: CATLTQGRGQPFEAFF. The CDR3 nucleotides are TGTGCCACCCTTACCCAGGGCCGGGGACAGCCCTTTGAAGCTTTCTTT.

The V call is TRBV28, the J call TRBJ2-1, with D possibly matching TRBD1 (6 bases). The CDR3 is 16 amino acids. The germline V and J ends were trimmed by 8 bases and 6 bases, with 23 bases remaining between them. The V gene's germline CDR1 is MDHEN and CDR2 SYDVKM. DNA of the CDR3: TGTGCCAGCGTTTTTTTAGGGGGAGAAACCTCCAATGAGCAGTTCTTC. Its translation: CASVFLGGETSNEQFF.

This clone appeared a single time. V usage is TRBV7-9 and J usage is TRBJ2-3; D ambiguous. CDR1 and CDR2 (germline): SEHNR, FQNEAQ (reference sequence). This CDR3 is built from 11 residues. The V end was cut by 4 bases, the J end by 3 bases, with 2 bases between. CDR3 protein: CASSSTDTQYF. The DNA of the CDR3 is TGTGCCAGCAGCTCGACAGATACGCAGTATTTT.

This clone was counted between two and nine times. This chain connects TRBV1 to TRBJ1-3. TRBV1 is an annotated pseudogene. The CDR3 loop spans 16 amino acids. CDR3 sequence (DNA): TGCACCAGCAGCCAAGATGGACAGCGGGGTGGAAACACCATATATTTT. As protein: CTSSQDGQRGGNTIYF.

The CDR3 DNA follows: TGTGCGGTAGTAACGGGAGGAGCCACCGGGGAGCTGTTTTTT. It specifies CAVVTGGATGELFF. The V gene is TRBV6-1, the J gene TRBJ2-2; TRBD2 matches 7 bases. Looked up from germline, CDR1 is MNHNS and CDR2 is SASEGT. This CDR3 region has 14 residues.

The gene calls are TRBV27 and TRBJ2-7; D unclear. V lost 0 bases, J lost 4 bases, and 13 bases lay in between. Germline V gene sequence: CDR1 MNHEY, CDR2 SMNVEV (reference sequence). CDR3 size: 15 residues. The CDR3 DNA follows: TGTGCCAGCAGTTTATCGAATAGCCAGAAGTACGAGCAGTACTTC. It specifies CASSLSNSQKYEQYF.

V and J are TRBV9 and TRBJ2-1; 8 nucleotides align to TRBD2. The CDR3 is 16 residues long. The V segment lost 0 bases and the J segment 7 bases; nucleotides outside the gene matches: 9. Germline assignment: CDR1 SGDLS and CDR2 YYNGEE. The CDR3 DNA reads TGTGCCAGCAGCGTAGTGGGACAACGGGGGGGGAATGAGCAGTTCTTC. Protein: CASSVVGQRGGNEQFF.

The chain couples TRBV7-6 to TRBJ2-5; 13 bases line up with TRBD2. CDR3 length equals 14 residues. Germline loops: CDR1 SGHVS, CDR2 FNYEAQ. Unmatched junction bases numbered 2, after V lost 5 bases and J lost 5 bases. In DNA, the CDR3 is TGTGCCAGCAGCCAGACTAGCGGGAGGGAGACCCAGTACTTC. Amino acid sequence: CASSQTSGRETQYF. The variable domain in full, completed from reference TRBV7-6 and TRBJ2-5, reads GAGVSQSPRYKVTKRGQDVALRCDPISGHVSLYWYRQALGQGPEFLTYFNYEAQQDKSGLPNDRFSAERPEGSISTLTIQRTEQRDSAMYRCASSQTSGRETQYFGPGTRLLVL.

The chain carries TRBV4-1 and TRBJ2-3; D ambiguous. V lost 1 base, J lost 1 base, and 3 bases lay in between. Germline lookup yields CDR1 MGHRA and CDR2 YSYEKL. The CDR3 consists of 13 residues. This chain's CDR3 is CASSQAGTDTQYF. CDR3 in DNA: TGCGCCAGCAGCCAAGCAGGCACAGATACGCAGTATTTT.

This clone was observed once. The chain is built from TRBV6-1 and TRBJ2-1, with D perhaps TRBD2 (5 bases). Germline V gene lookup returns CDR1 MNHNS and CDR2 SASEGT. This CDR3 region has 14 residues. Trimming took off 4 bases at V and 8 bases at J, with 15 bases between the two ends. This chain's CDR3 is CASSGTRAGDEQFF. The CDR3 DNA reads TGTGCCAGCAGTGGTACTAGAGCTGGGGATGAGCAGTTCTTC.